Below, 14 T cell receptor beta chains from the same sample are listed, as sequenced in a study of blood T cells in healthy people across ages. Combining a sample-barcoded 5' primer with a J-beta primer mix, a second PCR ran for 7 to 11 cycles. TCRdb recomputed calls from the 5' RACE reads with MiXCR, one row per CDR3 protein. The sample lists 1.5 million to 1.8 million distinct CDR3 sequences; approximately 43% were seen once. Sequenced material: blood. The receptors shown here come from a woman aged 18-29 years in good health.

This clonotype was seen a handful of times. V gene TRBV4-3 combines with J gene TRBJ1-2; D is uncertain. This CDR3 is built from 14 residues. CDR1 and CDR2 (germline): LGHNA, YSLEER. Trimming took 0 bases from V and 3 from J, leaving 8 bases between them. The CDR3 nucleotides read TGCGCCAGCAGCCAAGAGAGACGCCACTATGGCTACACCTTC. It codes for CASSQERRHYGYTF.

This clonotype was counted only a few times. In DNA, the CDR3 is TGTGCCAGCAGGATAGCGGGGGACCGTGATACGCAGTATTTT. Amino acid sequence: CASRIAGDRDTQYF. The chain recombines TRBV2 with TRBJ2-3, with TRBD2 matching over 9 bases. The V gene's germline CDR1 is SNHLY and CDR2 FYNNEI. There are 14 residues in the CDR3. Trimming cost V 6 bases and J 6 bases; bases outside gene matches: 7.

V gene TRBV12-3 or TRBV12-4 combines with J gene TRBJ2-1, with D possibly matching TRBD2 (6 bases). V dropped 4 bases and J dropped 3 bases, with 13 bases sitting between them. The CDR3 spans 15 residues. For the CDR3, the DNA is TGTGCCAGCAGTTCAAACGGCGGGGACTACAATGAGCAGTTCTTC. Translated, it gives CASSSNGGDYNEQFF.

The chain combines TRBV28 with TRBJ2-1; 9 nucleotides agree with TRBD1. The V gene's germline CDR1 is MDHEN and CDR2 SYDVKM. The CDR3 sequence is 12 residues long. J was trimmed by 9 bases and V by 10 bases; bases with no gene match: 7. CDR3 amino acids: CATPGQGGEQFF. CDR3 in DNA: TGTGCCACCCCGGGACAGGGCGGTGAGCAGTTCTTC.

There are a few counts of this clonotype. This chain uses TRBV4-1 with TRBJ2-1; the match to TRBD2 covers 11 bases. V lost 0 bases and J lost 4; bases outside the gene matches: 5. CDR3 size: 17 residues. In germline, CDR1 is MGHRA, CDR2 YSYEKL. The CDR3 nucleotides are TGCGCCAGCAGCCAAGAGGGGAGACTAGCGGGGTACAATGAGCAGTTCTTC. This translates into CASSQEGRLAGYNEQFF.

The rearrangement uses TRBV6-2 or TRBV6-3 and TRBJ2-3; 10 bases map to TRBD2. The CDR3 covers 18 residues. V gave up 0 bases and J gave up 5 bases; unmatched junction bases: 11. Germline CDR1 MNHEY, CDR2 SVGEGT. In DNA, the CDR3 is TGTGCCAGCAGTTACTCGGTCGGTCTGAGCGGGAGGGGAGATACGCAGTATTTT. Protein product: CASSYSVGLSGRGDTQYF.

The gene calls are TRBV24-1 and TRBJ2-1, with 7 bases aligning to TRBD2. CDR1 and CDR2 (germline): KGHDR, SFDVKD. Trimming took 1 base from V and 4 from J; bases not matched to a gene: 6. This CDR3 region has 16 residues. This CDR3 is CATSDFIAGEYNEQFF. CDR3 in DNA: TGTGCCACCAGTGATTTTATAGCGGGCGAGTACAATGAGCAGTTCTTC.

This clonotype is a singleton in its sample. The rearrangement uses TRBV2 and TRBJ2-3; perhaps TRBD2 as D (6 bases). Deletions cut 10 bases from V and 3 bases from J, with 17 bases between. Germline V CDR1 and CDR2: SNHLY, FYNNEI. The CDR3 sequence is 14 residues long. In DNA form, the CDR3 reads TGTGCCATCCGGATTAGCGGAGAAACAGATACGCAGTATTTT. Its translation is CAIRISGETDTQYF.

The gene calls are TRBV20-1 and TRBJ1-4; no reliable D call. In germline, CDR1 is DFQATT, CDR2 SNEGSKA (reference sequence). V gave up 3 bases and J gave up 5 bases, with 10 bases separating them. This CDR3 is built from 13 residues. This CDR3 is CSASPGLNEKLFF. As DNA, the CDR3 is TGCAGTGCTAGTCCGGGTTTAAATGAAAAACTGTTTTTT.

The V call is TRBV7-2, the J call TRBJ2-1; D is possibly TRBD1 (5 bases). CDR1 and CDR2 (germline): SGHTA, FQGNSA. The CDR3 runs to 11 residues. Trimming removed 1 base at V and 13 bases at J, with 8 bases between. The CDR3 loop is CASSLGGPQFF. The DNA for the CDR3 is TGTGCCAGCAGCTTAGGGGGCCCCCAGTTCTTC.

This clonotype was observed a handful of times. The chain joins TRBV10-3 to TRBJ1-1, with TRBD1 as a possible D gene (5 bases). This CDR3 region has 11 residues. Germline V gene data show CDR1 as ENHRY and CDR2 as SYGVKD. Deletions cut 10 bases from V and 8 bases from J, with 14 bases between. CDR3 nucleotides: TGTGCCACCCGGGAGGGGACCGAAGCTTTCTTT. This translates into CATREGTEAFF.

The gene calls are TRBV20-1 and TRBJ2-7; possibly TRBD2 for D (6 bases). Germline CDR1 DFQATT, CDR2 SNEGSKA (reference sequence). Trimming took off 1 base at V and 5 bases at J, with 18 bases between the two ends. The CDR3 extends over 15 amino acids. CDR3 sequence: CSARGFSGIPNEQYF. CDR3 nucleotides: TGCAGTGCTAGAGGATTTAGCGGAATTCCCAACGAGCAGTACTTC.

This clonotype has only a few counts. The chain couples TRBV20-1 to TRBJ2-3, with 8 bases identical to TRBD2. In germline, CDR1 is DFQATT, CDR2 SNEGSKA (reference sequence). With V trimmed by 5 bases and J by 11 bases, 9 bases remained unmatched. CDR3 length equals 12 residues. DNA of the CDR3: TGCAGTGCTCCCAGGACTAGCACCCAGCAGTATTTT. Translation: CSAPRTSTQQYF.

This clonotype showed up just a few times. The chain recombines TRBV7-9 with TRBJ2-3; 13 nucleotides match TRBD2. Germline loops: CDR1 SEHNR, CDR2 FQNEAQ (reference sequence). The CDR3 is 16 residues long. Trimming took 6 bases from V and 1 from J; bases not matched to a gene: 4. CDR3 protein: CASRPGLAGRTDTQYF. CDR3 DNA: TGTGCCAGCAGACCGGGACTAGCGGGACGCACAGATACGCAGTATTTT. The full variable domain, rest sourced from reference TRBV7-9 and TRBJ2-3, is DTGVSQNPRHKITKRGQNVTFRCDPISEHNRLYWYRQTLGQGPEFLTYFQNEAQLEKSRLLSDRFSAERPKGSFSTLEIQRTEQGDSAMYLCASRPGLAGRTDTQYFGPGTRLTVL.